The clone carrying this T cell receptor beta chain has at least ten counts. What it binds is unknown. This sample's time point: patch test 1, 2 weeks after DPC sensitization. Treatment denoted: therapeutic diphenylcyclopropenone sensitization with weekly scalp DPC. This record comes from a study of human T cells and chemical hapten exposure. Looking at the study overall: In the sensitization step, 2% DPC was placed on about 2 cm by about 2 cm of upper inner arm skin. Once 0.01% DPC had been applied to the upper back by patch test, readings were taken at 6 days.

Overall study findings and caveats: It should be noted that donors had alopecia, so their immune response may differ from healthy people's.

The CDR3 spans 13 residues. Germline V lookup: CDR1 PRHDT, CDR2 FYEKMQ (reference sequence). Trimming left V 5 bases short and J 2 bases short, with 9 bases between. Using its own MiXCR run on the RACE reads, TCRdb lists one record per CDR3 protein. Of approximately 80,000 distinct CDR3 sequences listed, about 11% are singletons. The chain employs TRBV13 and TRBJ1-1; TRBD1 might be the D (5 bases). The clonotype was recovered from a woman in her forties or fifties with alopecia areata. Some clones in this sample may be carry-over from other donors' samples. The specimen was whole blood, collected in connection with sensitization to the hapten diphenylcyclopropenone (DPC). The CDR3 nucleotides are TGTGCCAGCAGCACCGACAGTAACACTGAAGCTTTCTTT. Protein sequence: CASSTDSNTEAFF.